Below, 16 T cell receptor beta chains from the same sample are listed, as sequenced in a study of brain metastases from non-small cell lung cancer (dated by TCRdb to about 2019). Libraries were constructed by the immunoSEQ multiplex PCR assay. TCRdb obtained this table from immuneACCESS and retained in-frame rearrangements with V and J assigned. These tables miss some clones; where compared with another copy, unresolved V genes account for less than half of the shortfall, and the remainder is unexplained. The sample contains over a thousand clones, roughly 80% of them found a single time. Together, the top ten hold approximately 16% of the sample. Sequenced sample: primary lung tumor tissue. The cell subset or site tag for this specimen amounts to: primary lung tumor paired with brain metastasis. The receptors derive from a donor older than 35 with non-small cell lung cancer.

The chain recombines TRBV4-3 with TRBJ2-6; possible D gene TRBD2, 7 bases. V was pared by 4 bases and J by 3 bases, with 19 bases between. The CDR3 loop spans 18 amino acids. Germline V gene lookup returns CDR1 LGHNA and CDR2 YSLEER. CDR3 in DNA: TGCGCCAGCAGCCTGAATTCGGGGGCGGGAGTTGGGGCCAACGTCCTGACTTTC. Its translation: CASSLNSGAGVGANVLTF.

For the CDR3, the DNA is TGTGCCTGGAGTGTGGACCTGAACAATGAGCAGTTCTTC. Its protein is CAWSVDLNNEQFF. The chain is built from TRBV30 and TRBJ2-1, with D hard to call. Germline V gene data show CDR1 as GTSNPN and CDR2 as SVGIG (reference sequence). Between the trimmed V and J ends, which lost 0 bases and 5 bases, there was a span of 8 bases. This CDR3 has 13 amino acids. Drawing the rest from reference TRBV30 and TRBJ2-1, the complete variable domain is SQTIHQWPATLVQPVGSPLSLECTVEGTSNPNLYWYRQAAGRGLQLLFYSVGIGQISSEVPQNLSASRPQDRQFILSSKKLLLSDSGFYLCAWSVDLNNEQFFGPGTRLTVL.

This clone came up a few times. CDR3 bases: TGTGCCAGCAGCTTAGGACAGGGTACCGGGGAGCTGTTTTTT. It codes for CASSLGQGTGELFF. This chain uses TRBV7-6 with TRBJ2-2, with 7 nucleotides matching TRBD1. After removal of 1 base from V and 5 bases from J, the junction contained 1 base not matched to a gene. The CDR3 runs 14 residues. The germline V gene encodes CDR1 SGHVS and CDR2 FNYEAQ. Supplemented by reference TRBV7-6 and TRBJ2-2, the full variable domain reads GAGVSQSPRYKVTKRGQDVALRCDPISGHVSLYWYRQALGQGPEFLTYFNYEAQQDKSGLPNDRFSAERPEGSISTLTIQRTEQRDSAMYRCASSLGQGTGELFFGEGSRLTVL.

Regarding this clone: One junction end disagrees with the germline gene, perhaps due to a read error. The CDR3 here is CASSPTPRGLALF. Written as DNA, the CDR3 is TGTGCCAGCAGCCCAACCCCCCGCGGATTGGCCCTCTTC. The chain is built from TRBV9 and TRBJ2-1; D not certain. CDR3 length: 13 amino acids. Germline CDR1 reads SGDLS; CDR2 reads YYNGEE.

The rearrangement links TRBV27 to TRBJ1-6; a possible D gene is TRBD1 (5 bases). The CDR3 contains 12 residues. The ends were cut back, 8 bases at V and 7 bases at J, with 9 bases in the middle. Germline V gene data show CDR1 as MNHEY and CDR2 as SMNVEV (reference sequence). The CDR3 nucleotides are TGTGCCAGCCGGGACCTGAATTCACCCCTCCACTTT. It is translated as CASRDLNSPLHF.

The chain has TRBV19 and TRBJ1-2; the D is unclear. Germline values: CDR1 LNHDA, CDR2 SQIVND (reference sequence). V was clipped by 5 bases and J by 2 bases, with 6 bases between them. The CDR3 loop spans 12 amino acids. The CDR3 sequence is CASSFKNYGYTF. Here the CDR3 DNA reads TGTGCCAGTAGTTTCAAAAACTATGGCTACACCTTC.

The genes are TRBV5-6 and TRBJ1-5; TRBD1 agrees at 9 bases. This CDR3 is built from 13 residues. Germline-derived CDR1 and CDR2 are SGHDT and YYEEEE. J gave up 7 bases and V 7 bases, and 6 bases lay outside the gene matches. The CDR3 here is CASLGQGEQPQHF. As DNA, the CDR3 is TGTGCCAGCCTGGGACAGGGAGAACAGCCCCAGCATTTT. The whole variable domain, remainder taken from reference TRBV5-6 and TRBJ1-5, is DAGVTQSPTHLIKTRGQQVTLRCSPKSGHDTVSWYQQALGQGPQFIFQYYEEEERQRGNFPDRFSGHQFPNYSSELNVNALLLGDSALYLCASLGQGEQPQHFGDGTRLSIL.

The CDR3 nucleotides read TGCAGTGCTCGTGGCTTGGTTCATGAAAAACTGTTTTTT. The encoded protein is CSARGLVHEKLFF. The chain employs TRBV20-1 and TRBJ1-4; unclear D gene. With 5 bases removed from V and 6 bases from J, the gap between germline ends came to 13 bases. There are 13 residues in the CDR3. Germline loops: CDR1 DFQATT, CDR2 SNEGSKA (reference sequence).

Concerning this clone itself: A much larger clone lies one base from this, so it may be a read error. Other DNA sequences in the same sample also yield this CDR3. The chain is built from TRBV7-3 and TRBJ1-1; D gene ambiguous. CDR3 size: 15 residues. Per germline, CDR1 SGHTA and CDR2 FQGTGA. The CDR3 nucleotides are TGTGCCAGCAGCCCCATCCTTGTGGGGAACACTGAAGCTTTTTTT. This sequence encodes CASSPILVGNTEAFF.

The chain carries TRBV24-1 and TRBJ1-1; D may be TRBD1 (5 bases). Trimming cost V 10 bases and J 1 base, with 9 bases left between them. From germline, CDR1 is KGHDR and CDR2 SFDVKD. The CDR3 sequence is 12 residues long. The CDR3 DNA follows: TGTGCCACGTGGGGGGGGAACACTGAAGCTTTCTTT. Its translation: CATWGGNTEAFF.

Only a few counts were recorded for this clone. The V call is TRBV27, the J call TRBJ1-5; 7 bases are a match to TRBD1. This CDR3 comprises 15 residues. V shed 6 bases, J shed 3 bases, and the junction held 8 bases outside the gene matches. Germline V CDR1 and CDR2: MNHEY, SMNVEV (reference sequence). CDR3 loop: CASRRGTASNQPQHF. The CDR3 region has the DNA TGTGCCAGCAGGAGGGGGACAGCCTCCAATCAGCCCCAGCATTTT.

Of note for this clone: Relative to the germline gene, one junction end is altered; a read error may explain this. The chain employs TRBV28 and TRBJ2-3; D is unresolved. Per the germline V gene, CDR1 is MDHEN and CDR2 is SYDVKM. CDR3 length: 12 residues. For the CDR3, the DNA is TGTGCCAGCAGTTTACTCTTCGATACGCAGTGTTTT. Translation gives CASSLLFDTQCF.

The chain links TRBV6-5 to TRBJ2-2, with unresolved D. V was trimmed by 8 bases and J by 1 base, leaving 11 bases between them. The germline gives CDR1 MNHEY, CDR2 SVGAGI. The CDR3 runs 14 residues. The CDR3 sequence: CASLGYGNTGELFF. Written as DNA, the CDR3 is TGTGCCAGCTTGGGGTACGGGAACACCGGGGAGCTGTTTTTT.

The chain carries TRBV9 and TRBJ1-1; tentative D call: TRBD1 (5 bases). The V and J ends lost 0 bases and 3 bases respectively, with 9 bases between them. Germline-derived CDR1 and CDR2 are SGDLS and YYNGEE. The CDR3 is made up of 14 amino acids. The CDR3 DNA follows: TGTGCCAGCAGCGTAGTGTTGGGGGACACTGAAGCTTTCTTT. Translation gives CASSVVLGDTEAFF. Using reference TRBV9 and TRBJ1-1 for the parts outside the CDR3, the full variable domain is DSGVTQTPKHLITATGQRVTLRCSPRSGDLSVYWYQQSLDQGLQFLIQYYNGEERAKGNILERFSAQQFPDLHSELNLSSLELGDSALYFCASSVVLGDTEAFFGQGTRLTVV.

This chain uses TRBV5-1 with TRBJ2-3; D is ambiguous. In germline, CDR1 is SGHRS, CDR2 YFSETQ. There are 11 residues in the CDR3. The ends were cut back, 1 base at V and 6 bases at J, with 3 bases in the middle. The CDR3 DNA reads TGCGCCAGCAGCTTGTTGGATACGCAGTATTTT. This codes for CASSLLDTQYF.

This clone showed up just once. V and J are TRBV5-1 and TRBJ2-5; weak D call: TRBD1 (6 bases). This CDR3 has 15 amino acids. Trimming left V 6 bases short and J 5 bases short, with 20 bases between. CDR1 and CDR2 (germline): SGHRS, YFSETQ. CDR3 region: CASTLLPGVLETQYF. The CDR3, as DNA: TGCGCCAGCACTCTTCTGCCAGGGGTATTGGAGACCCAGTACTTC. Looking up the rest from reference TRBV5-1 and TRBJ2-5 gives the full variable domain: KAGVTQTPRYLIKTRGQQVTLSCSPISGHRSVSWYQQTPGQGLQFLFEYFSETQRNKGNFPGRFSGRQFSNSRSEMNVSTLELGDSALYLCASTLLPGVLETQYFGPGTRLLVL.